The clone carrying this TCR beta chain was detected only a few times. This entry belongs to a study of blood T cell repertoires in COVID-19. Looking at the study overall: Collection of acute and convalescent COVID-19 samples took place in the United States, Italy and Spain. PBMCs, B-cell-depleted T cells, or T cells provided the cDNA or gDNA that made up the material.

Ages ranged from about 18 to 89 years, with residence in 20 to 30 US areas. Germline V gene data show CDR1 as SGHTS and CDR2 as YDEGEE. This CDR3 spans 15 amino acids. After removal of 4 bases from V and 2 bases from J, the junction contained 5 bases not matched to a gene. Here immunoSEQ multiplex PCR was the method, and the copy in TCRdb shows in-frame clones only, minus some. The sample lists about 300,000 clones, approximately 83% occurring once. The TCR originated in a young man who had recovered from COVID-19. Sample: PBMCs or T cells enriched from blood (not recorded which). The chain recombines TRBV5-8 with TRBJ2-1, with TRBD1 matching 8 bases. CDR3 nucleotides: TGTGCCAGCAGCAAGGGGGACAGGACCTACAATGAGCAGTTCTTC. It encodes CASSKGDRTYNEQFF. Drawing the rest from reference TRBV5-8 and TRBJ2-1, the complete variable domain is EAGVTQSPTHLIKTRGQQATLRCSPISGHTSVYWYQQALGLGLQFLLWYDEGEERNRGNFPPRFSGRQFPNYSSELNVNALELEDSALYLCASSKGDRTYNEQFFGPGTRLTVL.